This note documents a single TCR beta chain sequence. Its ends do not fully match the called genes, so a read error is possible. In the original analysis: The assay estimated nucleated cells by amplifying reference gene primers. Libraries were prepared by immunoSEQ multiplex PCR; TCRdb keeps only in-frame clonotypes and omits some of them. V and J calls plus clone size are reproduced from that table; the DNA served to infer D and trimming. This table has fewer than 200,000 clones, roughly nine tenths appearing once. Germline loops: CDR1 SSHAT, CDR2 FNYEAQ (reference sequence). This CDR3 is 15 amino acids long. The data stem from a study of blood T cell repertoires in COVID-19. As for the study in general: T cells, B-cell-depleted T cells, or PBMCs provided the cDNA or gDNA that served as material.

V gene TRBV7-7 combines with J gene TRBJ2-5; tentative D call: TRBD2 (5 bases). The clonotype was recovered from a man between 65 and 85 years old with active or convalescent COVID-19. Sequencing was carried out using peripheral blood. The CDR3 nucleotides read TGTGCTAGCAGCCCAGGAGTGGGAGTCGGGGAGACCCAGTACTTC. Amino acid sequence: CASSPGVGVGETQYF.